One TCR beta chain is described in this entry. The sample belongs to a study of blood T cell repertoires in COVID-19. Study-level background: Specimens from acute and convalescent COVID-19 originated in the United States, Italy and Spain. In each case, the material was cDNA or gDNA derived from T cells, B-cell-depleted T cells, or PBMCs.

This CDR3 is 13 amino acids long. Trimming stripped 2 bases from V and 7 bases from J, with 11 bases between. Per germline, CDR1 LNHNV and CDR2 YYDKDF (reference sequence). Original analysis: Researchers report that nucleated cell counts were estimated from reference gene primer amplification. Assay used: immunoSEQ multiplex PCR; TCRdb lists only in-frame clones, some missing. The V and J calls and clone size come from that table; D and trimming were worked out from the DNA. There are 200,000 to 250,000 clones in the sample; approximately 83% occur only once, and around 3.1% lies in the top ten. This receptor was taken from a woman in her thirties who had recovered from COVID-19. Sequenced input: peripheral blood. The chain is built from TRBV15 and TRBJ1-2; no clear D gene. CDR3 in amino acids: CATSRWSEAGYTF. The CDR3 DNA follows: TGTGCCACCAGCAGATGGTCGGAGGCTGGCTACACCTTC. Using reference TRBV15 and TRBJ1-2 for the parts outside the CDR3, the full variable domain is DAMVIQNPRYQVTQFGKPVTLSCSQTLNHNVMYWYQQKSSQAPKLLFHYYDKDFNNEADTPDNFQSRRPNTSFCFLDIRSPGLGDTAMYLCATSRWSEAGYTFGSGTRLTVV.